Sequencing of this T cell receptor (beta chain) was carried out in a study of vaccination and CD4 T cells after COVID-19. The Oncomine TCR Beta short-read assay was applied to DNA of cultured CD4+ T cells. MiXCR was run by TCRdb on the PCR reads, yielding one entry per CDR3 protein. There are roughly 13,000 distinct CDR3 sequences in the sample; less than 65% occur only once, and roughly 12% lies in the top ten. The V end was cut by 0 bases, the J end by 3 bases, with 14 bases between. This CDR3 region has 15 residues. Germline assignment: CDR1 DFQATT and CDR2 SNEGSKA (reference sequence). The treatment denotes: roughly ten-day PBMC culture with coronavirus spike peptide pools or control peptides (ViraFEST assay). A word on this clonotype: Its antigen is not identified.

The sample taken for sequencing was CD4+ T cells from blood, cultured in vitro. The clonotype comes from a human donor who had recovered from COVID-19. V gene TRBV20-1 combines with J gene TRBJ1-1, with D possibly matching TRBD1 (5 bases). The CDR3 spells CSARDGGLSYTEAFF. Written as DNA, the CDR3 is TGCAGTGCTAGAGATGGGGGGTTGTCGTACACTGAAGCTTTCTTT.